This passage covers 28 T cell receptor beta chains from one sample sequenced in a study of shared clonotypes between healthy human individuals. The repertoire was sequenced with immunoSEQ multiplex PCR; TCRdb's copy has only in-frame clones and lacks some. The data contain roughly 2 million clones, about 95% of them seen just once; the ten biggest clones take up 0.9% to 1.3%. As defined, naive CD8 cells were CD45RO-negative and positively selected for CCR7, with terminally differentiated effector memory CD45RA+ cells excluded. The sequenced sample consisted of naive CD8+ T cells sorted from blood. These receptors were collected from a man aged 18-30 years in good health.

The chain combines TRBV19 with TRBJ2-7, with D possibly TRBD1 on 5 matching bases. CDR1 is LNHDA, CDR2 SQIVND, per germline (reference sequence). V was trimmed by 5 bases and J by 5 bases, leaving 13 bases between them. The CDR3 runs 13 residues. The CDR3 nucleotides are TGTGCCAGTAGTGCAGCAGGGTTCCACGAGCAGTACTTC. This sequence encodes CASSAAGFHEQYF.

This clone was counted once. The CDR3 is CASRSRSSNTEAFF. CDR3 in DNA: TGTGCCAGCAGATCCAGGTCATCGAACACTGAAGCTTTCTTT. The chain carries TRBV27 and TRBJ1-1; D ambiguous. Germline assignment: CDR1 MNHEY and CDR2 SMNVEV (reference sequence). V was cut by 6 bases and J by 1 base, with 12 bases left in between. The CDR3 is made up of 14 amino acids.

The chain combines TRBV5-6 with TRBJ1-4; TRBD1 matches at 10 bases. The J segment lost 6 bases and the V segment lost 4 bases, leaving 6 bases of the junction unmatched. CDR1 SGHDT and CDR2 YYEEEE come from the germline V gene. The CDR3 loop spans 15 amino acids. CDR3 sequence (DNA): TGTGCCAGCAGCCCGATGACAGGGGGCCATGAAAAACTGTTTTTT. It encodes CASSPMTGGHEKLFF. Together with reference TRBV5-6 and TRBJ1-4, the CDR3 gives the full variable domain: DAGVTQSPTHLIKTRGQQVTLRCSPKSGHDTVSWYQQALGQGPQFIFQYYEEEERQRGNFPDRFSGHQFPNYSSELNVNALLLGDSALYLCASSPMTGGHEKLFFGSGTQLSVL.

The CDR3, as DNA: TGTGCCAGCAGACCCTACCTACAACAGGGGACCAATGAAAAACTGTTTTTT. Translating it yields CASRPYLQQGTNEKLFF. The chain joins TRBV5-8 to TRBJ1-4; 7 bases line up with TRBD1. V dropped 5 bases and J dropped 5; count of bases not matched to a gene: 15. CDR1 and CDR2 (germline): SGHTS, YDEGEE. There are 17 residues in the CDR3.

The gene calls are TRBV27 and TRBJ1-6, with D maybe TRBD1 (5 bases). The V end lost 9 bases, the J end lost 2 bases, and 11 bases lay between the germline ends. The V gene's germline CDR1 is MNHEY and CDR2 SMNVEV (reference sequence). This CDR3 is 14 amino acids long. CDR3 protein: CASGQGPYNSPLHF. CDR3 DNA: TGTGCCAGTGGGCAGGGCCCCTATAATTCACCCCTCCACTTT.

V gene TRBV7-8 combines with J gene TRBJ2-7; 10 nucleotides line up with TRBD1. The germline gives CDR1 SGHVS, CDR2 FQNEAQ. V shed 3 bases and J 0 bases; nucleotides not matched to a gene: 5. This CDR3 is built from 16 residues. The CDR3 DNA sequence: TGTGCCAGCAGCTTGTACGGGACAGGGGACTCCTACGAGCAGTACTTC. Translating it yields CASSLYGTGDSYEQYF.

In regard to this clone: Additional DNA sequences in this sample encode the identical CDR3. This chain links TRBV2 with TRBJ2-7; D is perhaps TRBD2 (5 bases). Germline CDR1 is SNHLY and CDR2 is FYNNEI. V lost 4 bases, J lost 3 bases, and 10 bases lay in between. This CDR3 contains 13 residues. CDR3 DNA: TGTGCCAGCAGTGGTCGACGGGACTACGAGCAGTACTTC. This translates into CASSGRRDYEQYF.

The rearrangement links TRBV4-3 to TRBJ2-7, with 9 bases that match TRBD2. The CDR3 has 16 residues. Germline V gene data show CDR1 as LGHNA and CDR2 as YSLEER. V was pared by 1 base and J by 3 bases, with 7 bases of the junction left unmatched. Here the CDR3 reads CASSQGFAGGLYEQYF. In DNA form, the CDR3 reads TGCGCCAGCAGCCAAGGGTTCGCGGGAGGGCTCTACGAGCAGTACTTC.

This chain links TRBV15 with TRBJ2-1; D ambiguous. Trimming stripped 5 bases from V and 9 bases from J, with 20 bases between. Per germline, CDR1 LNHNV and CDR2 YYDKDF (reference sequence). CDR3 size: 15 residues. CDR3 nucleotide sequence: TGTGCCACCAGCTTAGTGTCCGGGCCTTCCCCTGAGCAGTTCTTC. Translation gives CATSLVSGPSPEQFF.

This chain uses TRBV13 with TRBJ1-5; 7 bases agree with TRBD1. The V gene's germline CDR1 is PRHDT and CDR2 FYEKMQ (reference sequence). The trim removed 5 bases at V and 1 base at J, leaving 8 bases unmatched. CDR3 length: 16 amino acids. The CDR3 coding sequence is TGTGCCAGCAGCCCGACAGGGAACGGGAGCAATCAGCCCCAGCATTTT. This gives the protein CASSPTGNGSNQPQHF. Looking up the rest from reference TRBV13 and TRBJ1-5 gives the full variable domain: AAGVIQSPRHLIKEKRETATLKCYPIPRHDTVYWYQQGPGQDPQFLISFYEKMQSDKGSIPDRFSAQQFSDYHSELNMSSLELGDSALYFCASSPTGNGSNQPQHFGDGTRLSIL.

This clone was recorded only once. Here the CDR3 DNA reads TGTGCCAGCAGCTTAGTACAGGGGCCCTACGAGCAGTACTTC. The encoded protein is CASSLVQGPYEQYF. This chain uses TRBV7-9 with TRBJ2-7, with 7 positions matching TRBD1. With 1 base clipped from V and 2 bases from J, the junction kept 2 bases outside the gene matches. This CDR3 region has 14 residues. Germline V CDR1 and CDR2: SEHNR, FQNEAQ (reference sequence).

The CDR3 region is CASSLLDLAGGPNEQFF. DNA for the CDR3: TGTGCCAGCAGTTTATTGGACCTAGCGGGGGGGCCCAATGAGCAGTTCTTC. This chain connects TRBV27 to TRBJ2-1, with 12 bases lining up with TRBD2. Per germline, CDR1 MNHEY and CDR2 SMNVEV (reference sequence). This CDR3 is built from 17 residues. J lost 6 bases, V lost 1 base, and 7 bases had no gene match.

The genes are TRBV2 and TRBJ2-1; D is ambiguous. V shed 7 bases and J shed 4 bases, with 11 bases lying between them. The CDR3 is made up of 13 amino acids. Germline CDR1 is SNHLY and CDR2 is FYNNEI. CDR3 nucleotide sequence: TGTGCCAGCACCCCGACTGGATACAATGAGCAGTTCTTC. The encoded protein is CASTPTGYNEQFF.

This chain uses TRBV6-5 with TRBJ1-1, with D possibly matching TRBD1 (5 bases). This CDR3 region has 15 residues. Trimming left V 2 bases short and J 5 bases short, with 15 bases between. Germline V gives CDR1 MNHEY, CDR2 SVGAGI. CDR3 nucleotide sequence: TGTGCCAGCAGTTACGGTGGGGCAGGTTGGACTGAAGCTTTCTTT. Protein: CASSYGGAGWTEAFF.

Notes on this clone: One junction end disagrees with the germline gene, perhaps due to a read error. The CDR3 protein is CASSEDRGLEQYF. CDR3 in DNA: TGCGCCAGCAGCGAAGACAGGGGGTTAGAGCAGTACTTC. The chain uses TRBV4-1 and TRBJ2-7; 9 bases match TRBD1. Germline assignment: CDR1 MGHRA and CDR2 YSYEKL. The CDR3 runs to 13 residues.

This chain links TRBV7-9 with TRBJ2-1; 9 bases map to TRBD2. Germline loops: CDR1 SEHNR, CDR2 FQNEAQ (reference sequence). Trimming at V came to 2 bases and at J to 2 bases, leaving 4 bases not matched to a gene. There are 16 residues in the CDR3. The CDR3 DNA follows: TGTGCCAGCAGCTTAATAGCTAGCGGGGCCTACAATGAGCAGTTCTTC. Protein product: CASSLIASGAYNEQFF.

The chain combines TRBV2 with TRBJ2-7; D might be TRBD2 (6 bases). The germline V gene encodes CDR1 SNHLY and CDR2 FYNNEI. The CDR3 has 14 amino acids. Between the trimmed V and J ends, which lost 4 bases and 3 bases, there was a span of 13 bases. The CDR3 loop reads CASSGNSGYYEQYF. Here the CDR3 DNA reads TGTGCCAGCAGTGGTAATAGCGGTTACTACGAGCAGTACTTC.

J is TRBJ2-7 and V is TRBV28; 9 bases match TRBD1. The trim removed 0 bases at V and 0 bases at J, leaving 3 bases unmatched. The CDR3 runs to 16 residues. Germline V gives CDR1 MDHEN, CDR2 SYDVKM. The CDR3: CASSLWGQGSSYEQYF. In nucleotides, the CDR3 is TGTGCCAGCAGTTTATGGGGACAGGGAAGCTCCTACGAGCAGTACTTC.

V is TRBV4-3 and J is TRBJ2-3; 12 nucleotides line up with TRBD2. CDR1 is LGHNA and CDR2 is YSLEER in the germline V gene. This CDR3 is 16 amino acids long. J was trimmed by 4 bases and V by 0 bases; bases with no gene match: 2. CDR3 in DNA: TGCGCCAGCAGCCAAGATCTAGCGGGAGGGTCAGATACGCAGTATTTT. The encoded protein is CASSQDLAGGSDTQYF.

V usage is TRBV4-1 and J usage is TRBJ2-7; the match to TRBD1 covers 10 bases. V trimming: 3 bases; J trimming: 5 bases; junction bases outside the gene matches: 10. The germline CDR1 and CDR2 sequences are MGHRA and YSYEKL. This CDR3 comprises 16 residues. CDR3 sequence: CASSQAPGQGTHEQYF. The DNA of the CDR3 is TGCGCCAGCAGCCAGGCACCGGGACAGGGGACCCACGAGCAGTACTTC.

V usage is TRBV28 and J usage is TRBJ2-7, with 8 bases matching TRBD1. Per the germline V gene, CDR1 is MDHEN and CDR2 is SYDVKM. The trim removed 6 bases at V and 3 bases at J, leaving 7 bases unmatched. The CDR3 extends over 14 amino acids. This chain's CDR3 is CASRTPGQDYEQYF. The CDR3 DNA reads TGTGCCAGCAGGACACCGGGACAGGACTACGAGCAGTACTTC.

The DNA of the CDR3 is TGTGCCAGTAGTATAGCGGCCACCGGGGTTTCTGGAGCTTTCTTT. Translating it yields CASSIAATGVSGAFF. This chain joins TRBV19 and TRBJ1-1, with no clear D. The germline gives CDR1 LNHDA, CDR2 SQIVND (reference sequence). Trimming pared 1 base from V and 10 bases from J, leaving 19 bases between. The CDR3 has 15 residues.

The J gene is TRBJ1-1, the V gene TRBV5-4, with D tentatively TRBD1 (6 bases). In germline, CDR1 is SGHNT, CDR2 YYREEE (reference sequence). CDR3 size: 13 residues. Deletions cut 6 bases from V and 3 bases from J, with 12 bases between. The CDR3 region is CASTDPGDTEAFF. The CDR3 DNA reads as TGTGCCAGCACCGACCCAGGGGACACTGAAGCTTTCTTT.

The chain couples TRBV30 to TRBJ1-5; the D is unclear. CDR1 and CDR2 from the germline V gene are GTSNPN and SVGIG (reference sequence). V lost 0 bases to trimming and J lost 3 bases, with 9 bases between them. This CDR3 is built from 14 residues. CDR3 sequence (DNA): TGTGCCTGGAGTGTTAGGCAGATCAATCAGCCCCAGCATTTT. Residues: CAWSVRQINQPQHF.

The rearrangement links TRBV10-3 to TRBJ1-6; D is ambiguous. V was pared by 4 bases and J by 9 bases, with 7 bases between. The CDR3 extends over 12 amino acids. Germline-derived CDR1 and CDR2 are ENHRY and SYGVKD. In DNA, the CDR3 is TGTGCCATCAGTGGCATGGGTTCACCCCTCCACTTT. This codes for CAISGMGSPLHF.

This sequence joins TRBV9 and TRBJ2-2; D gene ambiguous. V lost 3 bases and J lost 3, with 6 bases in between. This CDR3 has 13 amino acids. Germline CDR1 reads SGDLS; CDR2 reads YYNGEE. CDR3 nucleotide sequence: TGTGCCAGCAGCGAACTGTACACCGGGGAGCTGTTTTTT. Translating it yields CASSELYTGELFF.

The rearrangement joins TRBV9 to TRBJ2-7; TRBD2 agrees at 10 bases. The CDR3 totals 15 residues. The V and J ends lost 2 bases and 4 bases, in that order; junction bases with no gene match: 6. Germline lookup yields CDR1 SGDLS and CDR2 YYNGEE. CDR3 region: CASSVSSGSRYEQYF. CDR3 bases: TGTGCCAGCAGCGTTTCTAGCGGGAGTCGGTACGAGCAGTACTTC.

The DNA for the CDR3 is TGTGCCAGCAGCCCCCGCCGGGGGGGCATGGATGAGCAGTTCTTC. This translates into CASSPRRGGMDEQFF. This chain links TRBV7-8 with TRBJ2-1; 8 bases agree with TRBD2. This CDR3 has 15 amino acids. Per the germline V gene, CDR1 is SGHVS and CDR2 is FQNEAQ. The V and J ends lost 5 bases and 8 bases, in that order; junction bases with no gene match: 11.